This note documents a single T cell receptor beta chain sequence. This entry comes from a study of blood T cell repertoires in COVID-19. Study information: T cells, B-cell-depleted T cells, or PBMCs supplied cDNA or gDNA.

Under the authors' procedure: It was from reference gene primer amplification that nucleated cell counts were estimated. Profiled with immunoSEQ multiplex PCR; TCRdb holds only in-frame clones, not every one. The V and J calls and clone size were taken over from that table, and D and trimming were inferred from the DNA. The sample shows about 120,000 clones, roughly three quarters of them seen only once. CDR3 length equals 16 residues. Unmatched junction bases numbered 9, after V lost 0 bases and J lost 8 bases. CDR1 is SGHRS, CDR2 YFSETQ, per germline. This clonotype originated in a human donor in a cohort sampled during active COVID-19. J is TRBJ1-2 and V is TRBV5-1, with TRBD1 matching 11 bases. Sample: peripheral blood. The CDR3 sequence is CASSLARTGGGGGYTF. In DNA, the CDR3 is TGCGCCAGCAGCTTGGCACGGACAGGGGGCGGAGGCGGCTACACCTTC.